This TCR beta chain originates from a study of cytomegalovirus exposure and HLA in healthy donors. This PCR relied on a set of 60 Vbeta primers and 13 Jbeta primers. TCRdb's copy holds only in-frame clones and misses some; the assay was immunoSEQ multiplex PCR. The table records roughly 100,000 clones, roughly 13% of them present only once. Sequenced material: PBMCs. This receptor was obtained from a man between 40 and 49 years old in good health and CMV-seropositive.

DNA for the CDR3: TGTGCCAGCAGGGGGGGACTAGCGGGATATCGGTATTTT. Protein product: CASRGGLAGYRYF. The genes are TRBV28 and TRBJ2-3, with 13 bases that match TRBD2. Per germline, CDR1 MDHEN and CDR2 SYDVKM. Trimming removed 6 bases from V and 14 bases from J; junction bases left unmatched: 8. The length of the CDR3 is 13 residues.